The next 17 T cell receptor beta chains were all read from a single sample in a study of response to subunit inactivated influenza vaccine. TCRdb itself ran the RT-PCR reads through MiXCR, one entry per CDR3 protein. The sample has 530,000 or so distinct CDR3 sequences; about 10% are singletons. Source: PBMCs from blood, taken on the day of vaccination. Receptor source: a man aged 45-65 years who received an inactivated influenza vaccine.

This clonotype was recorded at least ten times. The rearrangement links TRBV15 to TRBJ2-3; 11 nucleotides align to TRBD2. Trimming took 0 bases from V and 4 from J; bases not matched to a gene: 9. Germline CDR1 LNHNV, CDR2 YYDKDF (reference sequence). CDR3 length: 18 amino acids. The CDR3 here is CATSREALAGVGADTQYF. The CDR3 DNA is TGTGCCACCAGCAGAGAGGCACTAGCGGGGGTTGGCGCAGATACGCAGTATTTT.

This clonotype was observed a few times. The V gene is TRBV9, the J gene TRBJ2-3; D is ambiguous. This CDR3 comprises 17 residues. The germline gives CDR1 SGDLS, CDR2 YYNGEE. With 0 bases removed from V and 1 base from J, the gap between germline ends came to 15 bases. The CDR3 bases are TGTGCCAGCAGCGTAGGAGCCCTGGTCCCAGGCACAGATACGCAGTATTTT. Its protein product is CASSVGALVPGTDTQYF. Together with reference TRBV9 and TRBJ2-3, the CDR3 gives the full variable domain: DSGVTQTPKHLITATGQRVTLRCSPRSGDLSVYWYQQSLDQGLQFLIQYYNGEERAKGNILERFSAQQFPDLHSELNLSSLELGDSALYFCASSVGALVPGTDTQYFGPGTRLTVL.

This chain links TRBV11-1 with TRBJ2-2; D unresolved. This CDR3 spans 19 amino acids. Per germline, CDR1 SGHAT and CDR2 FQDESV (reference sequence). Trimming removed 2 bases from V and 2 bases from J, with 21 bases in between. The CDR3 sequence is CASSLTNLPTRRNTGELFF. CDR3 in DNA: TGTGCCAGCAGCTTAACGAATTTACCCACGCGGAGAAACACCGGGGAGCTGTTTTTT. The whole variable domain, remainder taken from reference TRBV11-1 and TRBJ2-2, is EAEVAQSPRYKITEKSQAVAFWCDPISGHATLYWYRQILGQGPELLVQFQDESVVDDSQLPKDRFSAERLKGVDSTLKIQPAELGDSAMYLCASSLTNLPTRRNTGELFFGEGSRLTVL.

V gene TRBV2 combines with J gene TRBJ2-4; a weak D match, TRBD2 (5 bases). V shed 6 bases and J shed 3 bases, with 15 bases lying between them. Per germline, CDR1 SNHLY and CDR2 FYNNEI. This CDR3 comprises 15 residues. CDR3: CASSGEGILKNIQYF. CDR3 bases: TGTGCCAGCAGCGGGGAAGGGATACTCAAAAACATTCAGTACTTC.

Here the CDR3 reads CASSAQGAYGYTF. For the CDR3, the DNA is TGCGCCAGCAGCGCACAGGGCGCCTATGGCTACACCTTC. The gene calls are TRBV5-1 and TRBJ1-2; tentative D call: TRBD1 (6 bases). Germline V gene lookup returns CDR1 SGHRS and CDR2 YFSETQ. The germline V and J ends were trimmed by 4 bases and 4 bases, with 11 bases remaining between them. The CDR3 sequence is 13 residues long.

The chain couples TRBV6-1 to TRBJ2-1; TRBD2 matches at 9 bases. The length of the CDR3 is 13 residues. Losses at the gene ends were 6 bases for V and 9 bases for J; bases not matched to a gene: 6. CDR1 is MNHNS, CDR2 SASEGT, per germline. CDR3 residues: CASRIAGEGEQFF. DNA for the CDR3: TGTGCCAGCAGAATAGCGGGAGAAGGTGAGCAGTTCTTC.

This chain connects TRBV29-1 to TRBJ2-1; TRBD2 matches 12 bases. In germline, CDR1 is SQVTM, CDR2 ANQGSEA. The ends lost 4 bases at V and 5 bases at J; junction bases unmatched: 6. The CDR3 runs to 15 residues. The CDR3: CSVVLSSGRDNEQFF. The CDR3 DNA is TGCAGCGTTGTACTCTCTAGCGGGAGGGACAATGAGCAGTTCTTC.

The chain combines TRBV19 with TRBJ2-1, with D possibly called TRBD1 or TRBD2 (5 bases each). The CDR3 is made up of 15 amino acids. From germline, CDR1 is LNHDA and CDR2 SQIVND (reference sequence). Trimming took off 1 base at V and 10 bases at J, with 17 bases between the two ends. The CDR3 region is CASSIGSFGAGEQFF. CDR3 bases: TGTGCCAGTAGTATAGGATCGTTTGGGGCGGGCGAGCAGTTCTTC.

The chain joins TRBV20-1 to TRBJ2-1; perhaps D is TRBD1 or TRBD2 (5 bases each). This CDR3 has 14 residues. V gave up 5 bases and J gave up 10 bases, with 21 bases separating them. CDR1 is DFQATT, CDR2 SNEGSKA, per germline (reference sequence). CDR3 DNA: TGCAGTGCTTTCGACGGGACCCTAATGGGGGAGCAGTTCTTC. Its protein product is CSAFDGTLMGEQFF.

The table lists this clonotype with a few counts. V is TRBV4-1 and J is TRBJ2-6; 8 nucleotides match TRBD2. The germline V gene has CDR1 MGHRA and CDR2 YSYEKL. V gave up 0 bases and J gave up 2 bases; unmatched junction bases: 6. This CDR3 has 18 amino acids. The DNA for the CDR3 is TGCGCCAGCAGCCAAGATCGGGCGGGGGGCCCTGGGGCCAACGTCCTGACTTTC. Amino acids: CASSQDRAGGPGANVLTF.

This clonotype has a count of ten or more. The chain is built from TRBV5-1 and TRBJ2-7; 12 bases are a match to TRBD1. Germline V gene sequence: CDR1 SGHRS, CDR2 YFSETQ. The V and J ends lost 4 bases and 3 bases, in that order; junction bases with no gene match: 5. This CDR3 contains 15 residues. The CDR3 nucleotides read TGCGCCAGCAGCGTAGGGACAGGGGGCGTCTACGAGCAGTACTTC. This sequence encodes CASSVGTGGVYEQYF.

This clonotype has a handful of counts. The V and J genes are TRBV12-3 or TRBV12-4 and TRBJ1-2, with D hard to call. With 3 bases removed from V and 9 bases from J, the gap between germline ends came to 17 bases. The CDR3 is 14 residues long. CDR3 region: CASSLAGARSSYTF. CDR3 bases: TGTGCCAGCAGTTTGGCAGGCGCCCGGTCGAGCTACACCTTC.

This clonotype occurred a few times. The rearrangement joins TRBV6-5 to TRBJ2-5; 10 bases are shared with TRBD2. V shed 0 bases, J shed 5 bases, and the junction held 9 bases outside the gene matches. The CDR3 contains 17 residues. CDR1 is MNHEY, CDR2 SVGAGI, per germline. In DNA, the CDR3 is TGTGCCAGCAGTTACTCTCTAGCGGGGGTACCATCCGAGACCCAGTACTTC. Its protein is CASSYSLAGVPSETQYF.

This clonotype was found a few times. V gene TRBV29-1 combines with J gene TRBJ2-2; tentative D call: TRBD2 (5 bases). The germline V gene has CDR1 SQVTM and CDR2 ANQGSEA. The CDR3 totals 14 residues. Trimming took 1 base from V and 5 from J, leaving 11 bases between them. The CDR3 region has the DNA TGCAGCGTTGAAGGTGTGTGGAGGACCGGGGAGCTGTTTTTT. Translated, it gives CSVEGVWRTGELFF.

In its sample, this clonotype was seen many times. The chain is built from TRBV6-2 or TRBV6-3 and TRBJ2-1; 9 bases map to TRBD1. The CDR3 is 15 amino acids. Germline V gives CDR1 MNHEY, CDR2 SVGEGT. V lost 5 bases to trimming and J lost 7 bases; unmatched junction nucleotides: 9. The CDR3 spells CASSAPGTGWNEQFF. The DNA for the CDR3 is TGTGCCAGCAGTGCTCCCGGGACAGGGTGGAATGAGCAGTTCTTC.

This clonotype was recorded at least ten times. The J gene is TRBJ2-1, the V gene TRBV2, with 9 positions matching TRBD2. J gave up 7 bases and V 6 bases, and 1 base lay outside the gene matches. The CDR3 covers 12 residues. The germline CDR1 and CDR2 sequences are SNHLY and FYNNEI. CDR3 in DNA: TGTGCCAGCAGCGGACTAGCGAATGAGCAGTTCTTC. Its protein is CASSGLANEQFF.

This clonotype has at least ten counts. The genes are TRBV6-2 or TRBV6-3 and TRBJ2-5; TRBD2 matches at 12 bases. This CDR3 comprises 14 residues. Germline CDR1 and CDR2: MNHEY and SVGEGT. Trimming at V came to 5 bases and at J to 7 bases, leaving 5 bases not matched to a gene. The CDR3 DNA reads TGTGCCAGCAGTCGCGGACTAGCGGGGACGACCCAGTACTTC. It codes for CASSRGLAGTTQYF.